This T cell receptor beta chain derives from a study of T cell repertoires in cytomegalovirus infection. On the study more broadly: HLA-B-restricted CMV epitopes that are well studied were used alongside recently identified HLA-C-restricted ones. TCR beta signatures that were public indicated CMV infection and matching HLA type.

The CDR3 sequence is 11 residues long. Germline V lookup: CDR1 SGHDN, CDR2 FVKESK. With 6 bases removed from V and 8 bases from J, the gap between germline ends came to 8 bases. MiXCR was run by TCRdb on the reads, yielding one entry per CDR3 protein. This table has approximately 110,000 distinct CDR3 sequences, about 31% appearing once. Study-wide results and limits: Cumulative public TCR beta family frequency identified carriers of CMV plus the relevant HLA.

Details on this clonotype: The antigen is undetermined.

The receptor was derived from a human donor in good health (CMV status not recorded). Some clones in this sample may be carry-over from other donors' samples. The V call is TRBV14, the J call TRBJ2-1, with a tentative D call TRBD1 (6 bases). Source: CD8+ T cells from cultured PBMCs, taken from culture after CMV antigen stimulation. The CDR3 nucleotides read TGTGCCAGCAGTAAGGGGGATGAGCAGTTCTTC. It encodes CASSKGDEQFF. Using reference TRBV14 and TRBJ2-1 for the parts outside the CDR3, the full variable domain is EAGVTQFPSHSVIEKGQTVTLRCDPISGHDNLYWYRRVMGKEIKFLLHFVKESKQDESGMPNNRFLAERTGGTYSTLKVQPAELEDSGVYFCASSKGDEQFFGPGTRLTVL.